This T cell receptor (beta chain) was captured in a study of spatial heterogeneity in lung cancer. General study findings and limits: Relative to follow-up, resection was when ubiquitous expanded tumor TCRs appeared more in blood.

Regarding time point: sample taken at primary tumor resection. Sequencing was performed on whole RNA extracted from tumor and nontumor lung tissue, or from frozen PBMC, and the material was left unsorted. MiXCR, applied by TCRdb to the 5' RACE reads, yields one record per CDR3 protein. Of roughly 48,000 distinct CDR3 sequences in the sample, around 5.2% were seen once. Trimming removed 6 bases from V and 5 bases from J; junction bases left unmatched: 5. CDR3 size: 13 residues. This clonotype was seen at least ten times. As yet, its antigen is unknown. The material sequenced was PBMCs, taken at surgery. The receptor was isolated from a male donor with early-stage non-small cell lung cancer. The rearrangement links TRBV12-3 or TRBV12-4 to TRBJ2-3; 7 bases fit TRBD1. CDR3 loop: CASSFTGVDTQYF. The CDR3 DNA sequence: TGTGCCAGCAGCTTTACAGGGGTAGATACGCAGTATTTT.